This is a list of T cell receptor beta chains from one sample in a study of OX40 agonist ivuxolimab in advanced cancers. Data came from immunoSEQ multiplex PCR; TCRdb stores just in-frame clones and leaves some out. Of about 54,000 clones listed, approximately 93% are singletons. The specimen was CD4+ or CD8+ T cells sorted from blood, collected in a trial of the OX40 agonist ivuxolimab. All receptors derive from an adult with an advanced solid tumor such as melanoma, head and neck, liver or kidney cancer. CDR3s include the opening cysteine and the closing phenylalanine or tryptophan. A D gene is named only where the DNA matches it firmly. Size values are once, few and many counts, or a class for expanded clones, and some rows have none.

D gene,CDR3 length,J gene,V gene,clone size,CDR3 DNA,CDR3 protein
.,14,TRBJ2-7,TRBV6-6,.,TGTGCCAGCAGTTATGGAGGGGGCTTGGACGAGCAGTACTTC,CASSYGGGLDEQYF
.,13,TRBJ2-2,TRBV9,.,TGTGCCAGCAGCGTAGGTAACACCGGGGAGCTGTTTTTT,CASSVGNTGELFF
TRBD2,15,TRBJ2-3,TRBV10-3,.,TGTGCCATCAGTGTTATGACTAGCGGAACAGATACGCAGTATTTT,CAISVMTSGTDTQYF
.,11,TRBJ1-1,TRBV20-1,.,TGCAGTGCTAGTAGGGGTGAGGTAGCTTTCTTT,CSASRGEVAFF
TRBD1,12,TRBJ2-7,TRBV23-1,once,TGCGCCAGCGGGGGACAGGCGGGCGAGCAGTACTTC,CASGGQAGEQYF
.,16,TRBJ2-7,TRBV10-3,.,TGTGCCAGCAGTGAAGTCGTAGGGCAGGTCCTTTACGAGCAGTACTTC,CASSEVVGQVLYEQYF
TRBD2,16,TRBJ2-3,TRBV7-9,.,TGTGCCAGCAGCCCGCCCGGGACTAGGAGGTTAGATACGCAGTATTTT,CASSPPGTRRLDTQYF
TRBD1,15,TRBJ1-1,TRBV28,.,TGTGCCAGCAGTCCTCCGACAGGGATGGGTACTGAAGCTTTCTTT,CASSPPTGMGTEAFF
TRBD1,13,TRBJ2-1,TRBV7-6,.,TGTGCCAGCAGCGCACAGACAGGGTATGAGCAGTTCTTC,CASSAQTGYEQFF
.,14,TRBJ2-6,TRBV2,.,TGTGCCAGCAAGGGGGTAGCTGGGGCCAACGTCCTGACTTTC,CASKGVAGANVLTF
.,14,TRBJ1-1,TRBV28,.,TGTGCCAGCAGTTCCCCTCAGGGGAACACTGAAGCTTTCTTT,CASSSPQGNTEAFF
.,17,TRBJ2-2,TRBV19,.,TGTGCCAGTAGTATCATACTAGGGAGCCTGAACACCGGGGAGCTGTTTTTT,CASSIILGSLNTGELFF
.,12,TRBJ2-7,TRBV10-3,.,TGTGCCAGCAGTTATGACCGCTACGAGCAGTACTTC,CASSYDRYEQYF
.,15,TRBJ1-6,TRBV4-2,.,TGTGCCAGCAGCTCTGGGAGCTCCTATAATTCACCCCTCCACTTT,CASSSGSSYNSPLHF
.,12,TRBJ1-2,TRBV28,.,TGTGCCAGCAGTTTGGGCTTATATGGCTACACCTTC,CASSLGLYGYTF
.,16,TRBJ1-6,TRBV5-1,.,TGCGCCAGCAGCGCCTCGTATGGACAGTATAATTCACCCCTCCACTTT,CASSASYGQYNSPLHF
TRBD1,14,TRBJ1-1,TRBV28,.,TGTGCCAGCAGTAGCCCAGGGGGGAACACTGAAGCTTTCTTT,CASSSPGGNTEAFF
TRBD2,15,TRBJ2-1,TRBV5-1,.,TGCGCCAGCAGCACAGGGACTAGGGGTTACAATGAGCAGTTCTTC,CASSTGTRGYNEQFF
.,15,TRBJ2-1,TRBV7-3,.,TGTGCCAGCAGCCGCCTGGCGGCGGGAACGAATGAGCAGTTCTTC,CASSRLAAGTNEQFF
.,12,TRBJ1-6,TRBV7-9,few,TGTGCCAGCAGCCCCCTAGGTTCACCCCTCCACTTT,CASSPLGSPLHF
.,14,TRBJ2-3,TRBV5-1,.,TGCGCCAGCAGCTTGCCCACAGGGACAGATACGCAGTATTTT,CASSLPTGTDTQYF
TRBD1,14,TRBJ2-3,TRBV6-1,.,TGTGCCAGCACAAACAGGGGGCAATCAGATACGCAGTATTTT,CASTNRGQSDTQYF
.,16,TRBJ1-3,TRBV5-1,.,TGCGCCAGCAGCCCAAGTCCCGACAGAGCTGGAAACACCATATATTTT,CASSPSPDRAGNTIYF